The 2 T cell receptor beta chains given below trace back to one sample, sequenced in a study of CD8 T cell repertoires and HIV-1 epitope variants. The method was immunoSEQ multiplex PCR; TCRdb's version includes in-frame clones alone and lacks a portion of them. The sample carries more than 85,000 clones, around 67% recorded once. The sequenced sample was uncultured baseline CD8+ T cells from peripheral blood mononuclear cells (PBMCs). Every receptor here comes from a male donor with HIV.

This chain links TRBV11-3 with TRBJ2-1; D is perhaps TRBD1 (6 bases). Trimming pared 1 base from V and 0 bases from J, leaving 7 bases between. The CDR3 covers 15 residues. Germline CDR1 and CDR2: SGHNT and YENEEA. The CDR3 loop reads CASSLGTDSYNEQFF. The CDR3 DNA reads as TGTGCCAGCAGCTTAGGGACAGACTCCTACAATGAGCAGTTCTTC.

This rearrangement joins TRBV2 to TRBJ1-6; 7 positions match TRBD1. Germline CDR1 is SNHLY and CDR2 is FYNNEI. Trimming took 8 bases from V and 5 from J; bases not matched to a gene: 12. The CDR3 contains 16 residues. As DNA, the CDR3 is TGTGCCAGCTCCTTCGGTGGCAGGGGGAATAATTCACCCCTCCACTTT. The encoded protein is CASSFGGRGNNSPLHF.